Shown below are 9 T cell receptor beta chains from a single sample sequenced in a study of CD8+ T cells in alopecia areata. Treatment of the sample: oral pan-JAK inhibitor, 5-10 mg twice daily. Extraction and reverse transcription of RNA yielded cDNA as the sequencing template. Sequencing was performed with immunoSEQ multiplex PCR; in TCRdb, only in-frame clones are kept and a portion is missing. This sample has fewer than 250,000 clones; 43% occur once, and the top ten carry roughly 2.6%. Sequences were derived from CD4+ T cells sorted from blood, sampled at approximately week 37, from a patient treated with tofacitinib. The receptors originated from a human donor with alopecia areata.

This clone was observed once. The V and J genes are TRBV4-2 and TRBJ2-5, with D possibly matching TRBD2 (5 bases). Between the trimmed V and J ends, which lost 2 bases and 5 bases, there was a span of 18 bases. Looked up from germline, CDR1 is LGHNA and CDR2 is YNFKEQ. This CDR3 has 16 residues. CDR3 coding DNA: TGTGCCAGCAGCCAATTAGGGTCGACTAAATGGGAGACCCAGTACTTC. As protein: CASSQLGSTKWETQYF.

The chain has TRBV9 and TRBJ2-5; a possible D gene is TRBD2 (6 bases). Germline loops: CDR1 SGDLS, CDR2 YYNGEE. CDR3 length: 13 residues. The ends were cut back, 3 bases at V and 2 bases at J, with 8 bases in the middle. CDR3 protein: CASSGGVQETQYF. The DNA for the CDR3 is TGTGCCAGCAGCGGCGGGGTACAAGAGACCCAGTACTTC.

The V call is TRBV6-6, the J call TRBJ2-3, with D perhaps TRBD2 (5 bases). V lost 7 bases to trimming and J lost 1 base, with 15 bases between them. The CDR3 has 15 amino acids. CDR1 and CDR2 (germline): MNHNY, SVGAGI (reference sequence). Here the CDR3 DNA reads TGTGCCAGCACCCCACCCGGGGTGGGCACAGATACGCAGTATTTT. Residues: CASTPPGVGTDTQYF.

This clone has just a few counts. J is TRBJ1-2 and V is TRBV27; weak D call: TRBD1 (5 bases). The CDR3 spans 13 residues. Trimming removed 6 bases at V and 2 bases at J, with 10 bases between. CDR1 is MNHEY, CDR2 SMNVEV, per germline (reference sequence). The CDR3 loop reads CASSQTENYGYTF. CDR3 nucleotide sequence: TGTGCCAGCAGCCAGACAGAGAACTATGGCTACACCTTC.

Here the CDR3 reads CASRTDGRPQHF. For the CDR3, the DNA is TGTGCCAGCAGGACCGACGGTCGCCCCCAGCATTTT. The chain uses TRBV2 and TRBJ1-5, with D uncertain. CDR3 length: 12 residues. The germline gives CDR1 SNHLY, CDR2 FYNNEI. V was cut by 6 bases and J by 10 bases, with 13 bases left in between.

This rearrangement joins TRBV2 to TRBJ2-3, with a tentative D call TRBD1 (5 bases). CDR3 size: 15 residues. Trimming shortened V by 1 base and J by 4 bases, and 12 bases separated the two germline ends. The germline gives CDR1 SNHLY, CDR2 FYNNEI. CDR3 nucleotides: TGTGCCAGCAGTGAAGGAACAGGTACCGCAGATACGCAGTATTTT. Translation: CASSEGTGTADTQYF.

This clone was seen a single time. The V gene is TRBV5-1, the J gene TRBJ2-6; D is uncertain. V lost 4 bases and J 2 bases, leaving 7 bases between the germline ends. CDR1 and CDR2 from the germline V gene are SGHRS and YFSETQ. The CDR3 is 14 residues long. The CDR3: CASSESAGANVLTF. The CDR3 bases are TGCGCCAGCAGCGAATCAGCTGGGGCCAACGTCCTGACTTTC.

This clone has a count of ten or more. V is TRBV5-1 and J is TRBJ2-1; D unclear. This CDR3 has 14 amino acids. Germline CDR1 is SGHRS and CDR2 is YFSETQ. The germline V and J ends were trimmed by 2 bases and 6 bases, with 12 bases remaining between them. The CDR3 protein is CASSLDSAGNEQFF. The CDR3 DNA reads as TGCGCCAGCAGCTTAGACTCTGCCGGCAATGAGCAGTTCTTC.

This chain links TRBV14 with TRBJ2-7; no clear D gene. Trimming removed 0 bases from V and 3 bases from J, with 12 bases in between. CDR3 length: 15 residues. Germline loops: CDR1 SGHDN, CDR2 FVKESK. This chain's CDR3 is CASSQDLARNYEQYF. The DNA of the CDR3 is TGTGCCAGCAGCCAAGATTTGGCCAGAAACTACGAGCAGTACTTC.